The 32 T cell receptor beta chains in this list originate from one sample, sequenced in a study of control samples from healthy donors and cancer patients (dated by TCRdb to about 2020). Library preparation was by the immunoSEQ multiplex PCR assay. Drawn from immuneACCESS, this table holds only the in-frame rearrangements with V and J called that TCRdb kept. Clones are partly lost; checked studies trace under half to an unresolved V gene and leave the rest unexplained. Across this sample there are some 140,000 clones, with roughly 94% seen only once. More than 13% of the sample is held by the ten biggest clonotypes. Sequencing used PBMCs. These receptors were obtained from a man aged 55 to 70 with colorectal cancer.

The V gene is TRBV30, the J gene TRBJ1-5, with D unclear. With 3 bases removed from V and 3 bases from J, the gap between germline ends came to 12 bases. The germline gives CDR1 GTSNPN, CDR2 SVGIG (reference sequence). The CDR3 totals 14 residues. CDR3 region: CAWSLSNLNQPQHF. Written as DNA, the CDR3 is TGTGCCTGGAGCCTATCAAACCTCAATCAGCCCCAGCATTTT.

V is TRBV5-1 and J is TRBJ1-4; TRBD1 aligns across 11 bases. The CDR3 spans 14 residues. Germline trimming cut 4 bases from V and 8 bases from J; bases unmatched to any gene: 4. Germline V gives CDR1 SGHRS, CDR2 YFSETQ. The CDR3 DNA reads TGCGCCAGCAGCGATGGGACAGGGGGGGAAAAACTGTTTTTT. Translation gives CASSDGTGGEKLFF.

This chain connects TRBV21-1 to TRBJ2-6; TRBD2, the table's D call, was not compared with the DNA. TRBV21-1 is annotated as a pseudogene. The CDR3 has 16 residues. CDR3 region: CASREDGRSGANVLTF. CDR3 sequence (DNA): TGTGCCAGCAGGGAGGACGGCCGCTCTGGGGCCAACGTCCTGACTTTC.

The CDR3 DNA sequence: TGTGCCAGTTCCAATCAGGGGGATCAAGGCTATGGCTACACCTTC. It codes for CASSNQGDQGYGYTF. This chain uses TRBV19 with TRBJ1-2; 7 positions agree with TRBD1. J lost 4 bases, V lost 8 bases, and 13 bases had no gene match. The CDR3 covers 15 residues. Per the germline V gene, CDR1 is LNHDA and CDR2 is SQIVND (reference sequence).

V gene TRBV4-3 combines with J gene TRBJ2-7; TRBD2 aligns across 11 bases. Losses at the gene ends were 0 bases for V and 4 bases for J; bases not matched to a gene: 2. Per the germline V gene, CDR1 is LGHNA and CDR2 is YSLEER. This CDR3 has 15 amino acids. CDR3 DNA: TGCGCCAGCAGCCAAGAAACTAGCGGGGGATACGAGCAGTACTTC. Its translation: CASSQETSGGYEQYF.

The CDR3 loop reads CASSRTGDSNTEAFF. The DNA of the CDR3 is TGTGCCAGCAGTAGGACAGGTGACTCGAACACTGAAGCTTTCTTT. The V gene is TRBV6-5, the J gene TRBJ1-1; 7 positions match TRBD1. Germline V gene data show CDR1 as MNHEY and CDR2 as SVGAGI. This CDR3 has 15 amino acids. Trimming took 5 bases from V and 1 from J; bases not matched to a gene: 7.

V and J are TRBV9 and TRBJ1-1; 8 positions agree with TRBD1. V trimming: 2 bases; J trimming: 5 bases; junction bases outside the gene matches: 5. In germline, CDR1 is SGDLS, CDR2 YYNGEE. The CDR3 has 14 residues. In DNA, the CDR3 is TGTGCCAGCAGCGTTGGACAGGGAGGGACTGAAGCTTTCTTT. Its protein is CASSVGQGGTEAFF.

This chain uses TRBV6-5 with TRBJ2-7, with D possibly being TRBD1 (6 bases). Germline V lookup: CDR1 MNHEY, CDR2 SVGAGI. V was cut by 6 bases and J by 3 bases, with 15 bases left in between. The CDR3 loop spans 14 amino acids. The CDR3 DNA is TGTGCCAGCAGCTGGGGGCAGGATCTCTACGAGCAGTACTTC. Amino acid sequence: CASSWGQDLYEQYF.

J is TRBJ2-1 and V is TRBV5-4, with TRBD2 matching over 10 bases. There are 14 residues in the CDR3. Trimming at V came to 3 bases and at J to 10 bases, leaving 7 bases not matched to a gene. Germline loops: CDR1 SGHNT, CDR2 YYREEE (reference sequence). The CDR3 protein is CASSWDVSGGEQFF. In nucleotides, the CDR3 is TGTGCCAGCAGCTGGGACGTTAGCGGGGGGGAGCAGTTCTTC.

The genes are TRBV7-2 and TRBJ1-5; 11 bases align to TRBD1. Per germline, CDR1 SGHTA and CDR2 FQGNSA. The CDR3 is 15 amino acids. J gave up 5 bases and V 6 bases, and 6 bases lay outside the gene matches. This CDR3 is CASRRTGGADQPQHF. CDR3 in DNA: TGTGCCAGCAGACGGACAGGGGGCGCGGATCAGCCCCAGCATTTT.

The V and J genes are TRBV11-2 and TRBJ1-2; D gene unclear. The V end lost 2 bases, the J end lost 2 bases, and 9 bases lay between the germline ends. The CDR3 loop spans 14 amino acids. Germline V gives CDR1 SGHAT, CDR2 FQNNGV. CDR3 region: CASSLSPANYGYTF. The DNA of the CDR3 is TGTGCCAGCAGCTTATCCCCGGCCAACTATGGCTACACCTTC.

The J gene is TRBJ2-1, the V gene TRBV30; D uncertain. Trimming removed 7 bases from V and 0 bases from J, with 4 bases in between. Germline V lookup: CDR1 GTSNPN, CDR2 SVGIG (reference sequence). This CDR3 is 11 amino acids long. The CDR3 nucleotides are TGTGCCTTGAGCTCCTACAATGAGCAGTTCTTC. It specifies CALSSYNEQFF.

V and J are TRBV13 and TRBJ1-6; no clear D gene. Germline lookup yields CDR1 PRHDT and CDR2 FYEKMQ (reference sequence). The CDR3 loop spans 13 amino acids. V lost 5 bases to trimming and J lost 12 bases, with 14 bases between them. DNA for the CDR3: TGTGCCAGCAGCCAGAGGGTGGGAGAACCCCTCCACTTT. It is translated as CASSQRVGEPLHF.

The CDR3 region has the DNA TGTGCCAGCAGCGTAGGGAATAATTCACCCCTCCACTTT. Residues: CASSVGNNSPLHF. The V gene is TRBV9, the J gene TRBJ1-6; D is unresolved. This CDR3 is built from 13 residues. Germline CDR1 is SGDLS and CDR2 is YYNGEE. Trimming took 0 bases from V and 5 from J, leaving 3 bases between them.

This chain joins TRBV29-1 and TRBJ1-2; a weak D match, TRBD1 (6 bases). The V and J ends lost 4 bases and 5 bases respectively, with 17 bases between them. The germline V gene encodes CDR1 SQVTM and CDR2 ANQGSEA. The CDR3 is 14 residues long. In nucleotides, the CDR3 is TGCAGCGTTGGAAGCCGGACAGCAGAGTATGGCTACACCTTC. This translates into CSVGSRTAEYGYTF.

The CDR3 loop reads CASLERGFNTGELFF. In DNA, the CDR3 is TGTGCCAGTCTAGAAAGGGGGTTTAACACCGGGGAGCTGTTTTTT. The chain recombines TRBV19 with TRBJ2-2; weak D call: TRBD1 (6 bases). Germline-derived CDR1 and CDR2 are LNHDA and SQIVND (reference sequence). The CDR3 contains 15 residues. The V end lost 8 bases, the J end lost 2 bases, and 15 bases lay between the germline ends.

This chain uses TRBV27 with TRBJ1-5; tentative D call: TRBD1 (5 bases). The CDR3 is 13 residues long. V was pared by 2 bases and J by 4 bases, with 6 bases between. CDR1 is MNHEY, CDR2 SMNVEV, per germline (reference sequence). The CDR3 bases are TGTGCCAGCAGTTTAAACAGGAATCAGCCCCAGCATTTT. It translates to CASSLNRNQPQHF.

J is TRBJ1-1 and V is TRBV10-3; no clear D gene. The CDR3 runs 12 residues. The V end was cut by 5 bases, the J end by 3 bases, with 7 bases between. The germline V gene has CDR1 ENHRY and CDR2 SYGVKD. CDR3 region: CAISLTDTEAFF. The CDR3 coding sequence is TGTGCCATCAGTTTGACCGACACTGAAGCTTTCTTT.

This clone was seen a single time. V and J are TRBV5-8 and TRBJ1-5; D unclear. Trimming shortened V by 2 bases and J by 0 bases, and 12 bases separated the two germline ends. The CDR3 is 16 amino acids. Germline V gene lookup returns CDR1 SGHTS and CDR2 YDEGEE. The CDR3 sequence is CASSLGRFLSNQPQHF. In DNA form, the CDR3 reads TGTGCCAGCAGCTTAGGAAGATTTCTTAGCAATCAGCCCCAGCATTTT.

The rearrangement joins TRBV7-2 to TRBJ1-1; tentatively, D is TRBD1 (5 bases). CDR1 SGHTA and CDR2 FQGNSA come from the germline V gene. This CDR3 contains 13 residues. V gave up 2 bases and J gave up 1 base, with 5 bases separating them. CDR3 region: CASSLTGNTEAFF. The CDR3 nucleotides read TGTGCCAGCAGCTTAACAGGGAACACTGAAGCTTTCTTT.

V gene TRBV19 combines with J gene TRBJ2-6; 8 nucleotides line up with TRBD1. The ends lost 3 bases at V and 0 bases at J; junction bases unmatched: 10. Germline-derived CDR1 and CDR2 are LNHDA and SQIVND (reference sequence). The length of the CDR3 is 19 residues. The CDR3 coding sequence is TGTGCCAGTAGTATCGGGACAGGCCGCTGGGGCTCTGGGGCCAACGTCCTGACTTTC. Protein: CASSIGTGRWGSGANVLTF.

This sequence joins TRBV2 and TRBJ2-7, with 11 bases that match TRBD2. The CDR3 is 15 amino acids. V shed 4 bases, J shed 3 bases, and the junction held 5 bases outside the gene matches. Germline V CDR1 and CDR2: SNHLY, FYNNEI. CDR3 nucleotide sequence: TGTGCCAGCAGTGTATCTAGCGGGGGGCTCTACGAGCAGTACTTC. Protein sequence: CASSVSSGGLYEQYF.

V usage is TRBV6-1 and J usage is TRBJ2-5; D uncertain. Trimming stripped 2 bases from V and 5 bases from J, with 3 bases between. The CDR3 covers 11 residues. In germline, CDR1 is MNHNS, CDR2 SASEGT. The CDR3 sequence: CASSESETQYF. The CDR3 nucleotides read TGTGCCAGCAGTGAATCGGAGACCCAGTACTTC.

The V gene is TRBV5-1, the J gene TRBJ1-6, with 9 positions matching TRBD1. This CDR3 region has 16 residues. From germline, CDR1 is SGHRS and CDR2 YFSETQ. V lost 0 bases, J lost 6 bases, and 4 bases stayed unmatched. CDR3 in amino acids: CASSLAGGQGNSPLHF. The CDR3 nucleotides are TGCGCCAGCAGCTTGGCCGGGGGACAGGGTAATTCACCCCTCCACTTT.

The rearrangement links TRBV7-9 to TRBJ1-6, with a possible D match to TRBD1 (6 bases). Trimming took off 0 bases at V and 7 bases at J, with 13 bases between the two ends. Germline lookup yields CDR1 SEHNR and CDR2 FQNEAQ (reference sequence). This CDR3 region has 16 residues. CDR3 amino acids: CASSLASGAVNSPLHF. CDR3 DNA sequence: TGTGCCAGCAGCTTAGCCTCGGGGGCTGTGAATTCACCCCTCCACTTT.

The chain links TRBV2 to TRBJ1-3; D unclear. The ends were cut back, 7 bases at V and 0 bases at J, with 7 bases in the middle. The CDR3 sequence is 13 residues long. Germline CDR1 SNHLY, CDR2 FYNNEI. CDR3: CASTRPSGNTIYF. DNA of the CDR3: TGTGCCAGCACCCGTCCCTCTGGAAACACCATATATTTT.

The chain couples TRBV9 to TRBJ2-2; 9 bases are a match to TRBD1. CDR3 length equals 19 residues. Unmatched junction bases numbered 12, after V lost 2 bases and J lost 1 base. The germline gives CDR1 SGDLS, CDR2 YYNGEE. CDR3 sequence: CASSVTPGQGVGNTGELFF. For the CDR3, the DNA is TGTGCCAGCAGCGTTACCCCGGGACAGGGAGTGGGGAACACCGGGGAGCTGTTTTTT.

The CDR3 spells CASSNPGQGTGDGYTF. The CDR3 bases are TGTGCCAGTAGTAACCCGGGACAGGGGACGGGCGATGGCTACACCTTC. This chain uses TRBV19 with TRBJ1-2, with 10 bases fitting TRBD1. The germline gives CDR1 LNHDA, CDR2 SQIVND (reference sequence). The CDR3 length is 16 residues. V shed 4 bases and J 6 bases; nucleotides not matched to a gene: 11.

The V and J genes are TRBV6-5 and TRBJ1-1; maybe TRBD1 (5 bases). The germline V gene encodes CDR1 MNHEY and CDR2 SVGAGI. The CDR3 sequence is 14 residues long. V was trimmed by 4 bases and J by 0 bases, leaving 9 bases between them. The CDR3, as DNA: TGTGCCAGCAGTTCGGGACCGTTGAACACTGAAGCTTTCTTT. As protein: CASSSGPLNTEAFF.

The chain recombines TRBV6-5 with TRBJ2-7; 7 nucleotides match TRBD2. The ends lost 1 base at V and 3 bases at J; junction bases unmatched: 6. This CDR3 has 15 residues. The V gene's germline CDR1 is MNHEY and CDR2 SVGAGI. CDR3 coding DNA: TGTGCCAGCAGTTACTGGGGAGGGGCTCACTACGAGCAGTACTTC. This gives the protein CASSYWGGAHYEQYF.

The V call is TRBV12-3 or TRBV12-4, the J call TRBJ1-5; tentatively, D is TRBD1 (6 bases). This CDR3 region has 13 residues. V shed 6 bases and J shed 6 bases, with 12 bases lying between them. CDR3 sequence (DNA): TGTGCCAGCAGCCTGGGGGCGCGTCAGCCCCAGCATTTT. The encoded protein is CASSLGARQPQHF.

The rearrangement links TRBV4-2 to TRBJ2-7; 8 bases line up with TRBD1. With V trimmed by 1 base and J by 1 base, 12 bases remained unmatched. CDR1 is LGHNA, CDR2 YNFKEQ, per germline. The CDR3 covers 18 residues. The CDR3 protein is CASSQALTGALLSYEQYF. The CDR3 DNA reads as TGTGCCAGCAGCCAAGCCCTGACAGGGGCCCTCCTTTCCTACGAGCAGTACTTC.